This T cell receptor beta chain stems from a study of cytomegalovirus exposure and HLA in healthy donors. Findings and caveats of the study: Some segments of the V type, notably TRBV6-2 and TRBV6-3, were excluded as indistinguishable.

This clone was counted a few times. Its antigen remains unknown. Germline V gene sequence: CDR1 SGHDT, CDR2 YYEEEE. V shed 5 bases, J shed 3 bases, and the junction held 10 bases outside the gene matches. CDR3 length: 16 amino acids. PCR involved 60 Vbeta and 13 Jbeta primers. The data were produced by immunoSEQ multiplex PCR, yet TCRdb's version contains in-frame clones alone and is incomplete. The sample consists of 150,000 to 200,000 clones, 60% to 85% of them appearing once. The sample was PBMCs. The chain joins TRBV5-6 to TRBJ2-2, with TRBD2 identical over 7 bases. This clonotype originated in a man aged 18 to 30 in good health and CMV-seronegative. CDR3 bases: TGTGCCAGCAGTTATCAGCGGGATTATGACACCGGGGAGCTGTTTTTT. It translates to CASSYQRDYDTGELFF.